These 8 T cell receptor beta chains were all obtained from the same sample, sequenced in a study of shared clonotypes between healthy human individuals. Assay used: immunoSEQ multiplex PCR; TCRdb lists only in-frame clones, some missing. The sample includes around 600,000 clones, roughly 97% of them seen just once. Sequenced: naive CD4+ T cells sorted from blood. Subset noted: CD45RA+ positively selected. These receptors were obtained from a woman aged 25 to 39 in good health.

The genes are TRBV4-1 and TRBJ2-3; D is ambiguous. The germline V and J ends were trimmed by 4 bases and 2 bases, with 16 bases remaining between them. In germline, CDR1 is MGHRA, CDR2 YSYEKL. This CDR3 is 16 amino acids long. The CDR3 sequence is CASSRELGAYTDTQYF. CDR3 DNA: TGCGCCAGCAGCCGAGAGCTCGGAGCGTACACAGATACGCAGTATTTT.

The CDR3 loop reads CASSPLGGTYNEQFF. In DNA, the CDR3 is TGTGCCAGCAGCCCCTTAGGGGGGACCTACAATGAGCAGTTCTTC. The chain employs TRBV6-1 and TRBJ2-1, with D perhaps being TRBD1 or TRBD2 (6 bases each). The germline gives CDR1 MNHNS, CDR2 SASEGT. The CDR3 consists of 15 residues. Trimming removed 6 bases at V and 2 bases at J, with 14 bases between.

The chain is built from TRBV19 and TRBJ1-1; D gene unclear. This CDR3 is 13 amino acids long. V lost 6 bases and J lost 0, with 8 bases in between. From germline, CDR1 is LNHDA and CDR2 SQIVND (reference sequence). The CDR3 region has the DNA TGTGCCAGTAGGAACTGGATGAACACTGAAGCTTTCTTT. It translates to CASRNWMNTEAFF. The entire variable domain, with the rest obtained from reference TRBV19 and TRBJ1-1, is as follows: DGGITQSPKYLFRKEGQNVTLSCEQNLNHDAMYWYRQDPGQGLRLIYYSQIVNDFQKGDIAEGYSVSREKKESFPLTVTSAQKNPTAFYLCASRNWMNTEAFFGQGTRLTVV.

V is TRBV5-4 and J is TRBJ2-1; TRBD1 matches at 8 bases. This CDR3 has 15 amino acids. V shed 4 bases, J shed 4 bases, and the junction held 7 bases outside the gene matches. Per germline, CDR1 SGHNT and CDR2 YYREEE (reference sequence). CDR3 nucleotide sequence: TGTGCCAGCAGCAGTCCAGGACAGGGATACAATGAGCAGTTCTTC. This translates into CASSSPGQGYNEQFF. Complete variable domain (other parts from reference TRBV5-4 and TRBJ2-1): ETGVTQSPTHLIKTRGQQVTLRCSSQSGHNTVSWYQQALGQGPQFIFQYYREEENGRGNFPPRFSGLQFPNYSSELNVNALELDDSALYLCASSSPGQGYNEQFFGPGTRLTVL.

This chain links TRBV7-9 with TRBJ2-5; 9 bases are a match to TRBD2. The J call may be incorrect, as the DNA end agrees better with TRBJ2-7. This CDR3 is built from 16 residues. Germline-derived CDR1 and CDR2 are SEHNR and FQNEAQ (reference sequence). The CDR3: CASSTRGAGGPYEQYF. The DNA for the CDR3 is TGTGCCAGCAGCACTAGAGGGGCGGGAGGGCCGTACGAGCAGTACTTC.

V gene TRBV4-1 combines with J gene TRBJ1-1; TRBD1 aligns across 10 bases. This CDR3 comprises 14 residues. V lost 4 bases to trimming and J lost 4 bases; unmatched junction nucleotides: 3. CDR1 is MGHRA and CDR2 is YSYEKL in the germline V gene. The CDR3 region has the DNA TGCGCCAGCAGCCGGGACAGGGGTTTCACTGAAGCTTTCTTT. Its protein product is CASSRDRGFTEAFF.

The rearrangement joins TRBV28 to TRBJ2-3; D assignment may be TRBD1 or TRBD2 (5 bases each). Trimming pared 6 bases from V and 4 bases from J, leaving 20 bases between. Germline V gene sequence: CDR1 MDHEN, CDR2 SYDVKM. The CDR3 sequence is 16 residues long. Here the CDR3 DNA reads TGTGCCAGCAGCCTACCTGGACTTATAGGGGCAGATACGCAGTATTTT. Translating it yields CASSLPGLIGADTQYF.

This sequence joins TRBV4-1 and TRBJ2-3; D ambiguous. V was pared by 0 bases and J by 7 bases, with 8 bases between. The CDR3 sequence is 13 residues long. Germline CDR1 reads MGHRA; CDR2 reads YSYEKL. The CDR3 loop is CASSQEGKNTQYF. The CDR3 DNA is TGCGCCAGCAGCCAAGAGGGTAAGAATACGCAGTATTTT.